These 3 T cell receptor beta chains were sequenced from one sample in a study of radiotherapy plus CTLA-4 blockade in lung cancer. This table comes from immunoSEQ multiplex PCR, and its TCRdb copy is limited to in-frame clones, with some not included. The sample records about 64,000 clones, approximately 67% being singletons. The sample in question was peripheral blood, obtained from a patient treated with radiotherapy plus ipilimumab. These receptors all stem from a human donor with non-small cell lung cancer whose response to radiotherapy plus ipilimumab could not be evaluated.

The chain joins TRBV5-4 to TRBJ1-1; TRBD1 matches at 8 bases. Trimming cost V 4 bases and J 8 bases; bases outside gene matches: 22. CDR1 and CDR2 from the germline V gene are SGHNT and YYREEE (reference sequence). This CDR3 spans 18 amino acids. The CDR3 spells CASSPTLYQTGGTQEAFF. The CDR3 DNA follows: TGTGCCAGCAGCCCAACGTTATACCAAACAGGGGGGACCCAGGAAGCTTTCTTT.

CDR3 DNA sequence: TGTGCCAGCAGCCCTGAGGGCGATACGCAGTATTTT. Protein product: CASSPEGDTQYF. The chain couples TRBV7-9 to TRBJ2-3, with a weak D call TRBD2 (5 bases). V was clipped by 5 bases and J by 6 bases, with 9 bases between them. The germline V gene has CDR1 SEHNR and CDR2 FQNEAQ (reference sequence). CDR3 size: 12 residues.

V usage is TRBV2 and J usage is TRBJ1-6, with D tentatively TRBD1 (5 bases). The ends were cut back, 8 bases at V and 8 bases at J, with 7 bases in the middle. The CDR3 contains 11 residues. The V gene's germline CDR1 is SNHLY and CDR2 FYNNEI. CDR3 DNA sequence: TGTGCCAGCGGGGGGTATTCACCCCTCCACTTT. Translated, it gives CASGGYSPLHF.